This entry lists 8 T cell receptor beta chains sequenced from one sample in a study of HIV-infected patients and healthy controls (dated by TCRdb to 2013 to 2016). The method behind the library was 5' RACE. The instrument given in TCRdb is Illumina MiSeq. Using SuperScript III with primers targeting the alpha and beta constant regions, approximately 500 ng of RNA was reverse transcribed. Separate alpha and beta chain libraries were made by chain-specific third strand synthesis with multiplexing indices. TCRdb took the public reads, trimmed them with fastp at Q25, ran MiXCR for clone calling and kept in-frame beta chains. Under each unique CDR3 protein, matching rows form one entry showing the most common genes and DNA. The sample table records several thousand distinct CDR3 sequences; almost 8% of these occur just once. The ten largest clones capture 8% to 10% of the sample. Whole blood was used without cell fractionation, so all unsorted peripheral T cells were reflected in the repertoire.

The starting material was blood, obtained before antiretroviral therapy. All receptors come from an adult with HIV infection.

By sample share, this clonotype is medium-sized (0.01 to 0.1%). The chain combines TRBV4-3 with TRBJ1-1, with unresolved D. The CDR3 is 13 amino acids. Germline CDR1 reads LGHNA; CDR2 reads YSLEER. Trimming took 4 bases from V and 1 from J, leaving 7 bases between them. CDR3 in amino acids: CASSPVRNTEAFF. CDR3 nucleotide sequence: TGCGCCAGCAGCCCCGTTAGGAACACTGAAGCTTTCTTT.

This clonotype was detected ten times or more. The gene calls are TRBV20-1 and TRBJ2-3; TRBD2 aligns across 8 bases. Germline CDR1 DFQATT, CDR2 SNEGSKA (reference sequence). The CDR3 covers 15 residues. V lost 0 bases and J lost 9; bases outside the gene matches: 11. CDR3 sequence reads: CSARDPSGGSRTQYF. CDR3 sequence (DNA): TGCAGTGCTAGAGATCCGAGCGGGGGAAGCCGGACGCAGTATTTT.

This clonotype appeared many times. The chain carries TRBV2 and TRBJ1-5; D not resolved. CDR1 and CDR2 from the germline V gene are SNHLY and FYNNEI. V lost 6 bases and J 4 bases, leaving 4 bases between the germline ends. The CDR3 length is 11 residues. The CDR3 region is CASRRNQPQHF. CDR3 nucleotide sequence: TGTGCCAGCAGACGAAATCAGCCCCAGCATTTT.

This clonotype is categorized as medium-sized (0.01 to 0.1%). The chain combines TRBV4-1 with TRBJ1-2; 10 nucleotides align to TRBD1. Germline V gene sequence: CDR1 MGHRA, CDR2 YSYEKL. Trimming at V came to 0 bases and at J to 5 bases, leaving 6 bases not matched to a gene. The CDR3 runs to 16 residues. CDR3 DNA: TGCGCCAGCAGCCAAGACCCTCCGGGACAGGGGTATGGCTACACCTTC. Translating it yields CASSQDPPGQGYGYTF.

This clonotype was found a few times. This chain joins TRBV27 and TRBJ1-6; perhaps TRBD1 as D (5 bases). This CDR3 spans 15 amino acids. CDR1 is MNHEY and CDR2 is SMNVEV in the germline V gene (reference sequence). Trimming cost V 2 bases and J 7 bases, with 12 bases left between them. The CDR3 loop reads CASSLGLDTNSPLHF. In DNA, the CDR3 is TGTGCCAGCAGTTTAGGGTTGGACACCAATTCACCCCTCCACTTT.

This clonotype was counted only a few times. The V call is TRBV19, the J call TRBJ2-7; either TRBD1 or TRBD2 may fit D (5 bases each). The CDR3 length is 16 residues. Germline values: CDR1 LNHDA, CDR2 SQIVND (reference sequence). Trimming stripped 6 bases from V and 1 base from J, with 19 bases between. CDR3 nucleotides: TGTGCCAGTAGGGGGTCGGGACGGTCGCCTTCCTACGAGCAGTACTTC. Encoded protein: CASRGSGRSPSYEQYF.

This clonotype was seen ten or more times. This rearrangement joins TRBV6-1 to TRBJ1-5; 7 bases match TRBD1. In germline, CDR1 is MNHNS, CDR2 SASEGT. Germline trimming cut 5 bases from V and 5 bases from J; bases unmatched to any gene: 6. This CDR3 has 14 residues. The chain's CDR3 is CASSLTGEYQPQHF. CDR3 in DNA: TGTGCCAGCAGTCTTACAGGGGAGTATCAGCCCCAGCATTTT.

This clonotype is termed medium-sized. This chain links TRBV5-1 with TRBJ2-7, with D unresolved. The germline CDR1 and CDR2 sequences are SGHRS and YFSETQ. Trimming shortened V by 3 bases and J by 3 bases, and 10 bases separated the two germline ends. The CDR3 runs to 13 residues. CDR3 coding DNA: TGCGCCAGCAGCTATTCTCGTTACTACGAGCAGTACTTC. It encodes CASSYSRYYEQYF.